Below, 22 T cell receptor beta chains from the same sample are listed, as sequenced in a study of T cell responses to AZD1222 COVID-19 vaccine (TCRdb year 2021). Library construction relied on the immunoSEQ multiplex PCR assay. In TCRdb, the immuneACCESS table is reduced to in-frame sequences with V and J assigned. These tables do not hold every clone; where another copy was compared, an unresolved V gene accounts for under half, and the others remain unexplained. Present in this sample are 150,000 to 200,000 clones, 85% to 95% of which were seen just once. The top ten clonotypes cover around 0.9% of the sample. The sample's time point label, in plain terms: baseline before first vaccination. The material was peripheral blood, obtained on day 0 of AZD1222 vaccination. These TCRs come from an adult in good health.

The chain employs TRBV5-1 and TRBJ1-5, with a possible D match to TRBD1 (6 bases). V gave up 5 bases and J gave up 0 bases, with 21 bases separating them. Germline-derived CDR1 and CDR2 are SGHRS and YFSETQ. This CDR3 region has 18 residues. The CDR3 bases are TGCGCCAGCAGATTTAGGACAGAGAACCCTGTTAGCAATCAGCCCCAGCATTTT. It translates to CASRFRTENPVSNQPQHF.

The CDR3 is CASSQGQGYYGYTF. CDR3 coding DNA: TGCGCCAGCAGCCAAGGACAGGGATACTATGGCTACACCTTC. The chain carries TRBV5-1 and TRBJ1-2; 8 bases map to TRBD1. CDR1 is SGHRS, CDR2 YFSETQ, per germline. The CDR3 contains 14 residues. The junction had 5 bases not matched to a gene; V was cut back by 4 bases and J by 3 bases.

The chain links TRBV5-1 to TRBJ2-3; D call uncertain. V was pared by 0 bases and J by 2 bases, with 7 bases between. The CDR3 has 14 amino acids. CDR1 is SGHRS and CDR2 is YFSETQ in the germline V gene. As DNA, the CDR3 is TGCGCCAGCAGCTTGGGGTCAGACACAGATACGCAGTATTTT. This sequence encodes CASSLGSDTDTQYF.

V gene TRBV10-2 combines with J gene TRBJ1-1; D is uncertain. Looked up from germline, CDR1 is WSHSY and CDR2 is SAAADI. There are 13 residues in the CDR3. The V end lost 3 bases, the J end lost 2 bases, and 7 bases lay between the germline ends. The CDR3 sequence: CASSDRINTEAFF. Written as DNA, the CDR3 is TGCGCCAGCAGTGACCGAATAAACACTGAAGCTTTCTTT.

The rearrangement uses TRBV5-1 and TRBJ2-3; D perhaps matches TRBD2 (6 bases). The CDR3 covers 16 residues. Trimming left V 4 bases short and J 2 bases short, with 17 bases between. CDR1 and CDR2 (germline): SGHRS, YFSETQ. CDR3 protein: CASSLRTGDNTDTQYF. In DNA form, the CDR3 reads TGCGCCAGCAGCCTCAGGACGGGAGATAACACAGATACGCAGTATTTT.

CDR3 in DNA: TGTGCCAGCAGCTTAGGACAGACTCTTTATGGCTACACCTTC. It is translated as CASSLGQTLYGYTF. This chain connects TRBV11-2 to TRBJ1-2, with D perhaps TRBD1 (5 bases). Germline V gives CDR1 SGHAT, CDR2 FQNNGV. The CDR3 runs to 14 residues. V was trimmed by 1 base and J by 5 bases, leaving 11 bases between them. Complete variable domain (other parts from reference TRBV11-2 and TRBJ1-2): EAGVAQSPRYKIIEKRQSVAFWCNPISGHATLYWYQQILGQGPKLLIQFQNNGVVDDSQLPKDRFSAERLKGVDSTLKIQPAKLEDSAVYLCASSLGQTLYGYTFGSGTRLTVV.

V is TRBV5-1 and J is TRBJ2-7, with 8 positions matching TRBD2. The CDR3 has 13 amino acids. In germline, CDR1 is SGHRS, CDR2 YFSETQ. V was pared by 4 bases and J by 7 bases, with 7 bases of the junction left unmatched. The CDR3: CASSPGGPVEQYF. The CDR3 DNA sequence: TGCGCCAGCAGCCCGGGGGGGCCGGTGGAGCAGTACTTC.

The chain uses TRBV5-1 and TRBJ2-2; TRBD2 is a possible D gene (6 bases). Germline CDR1 is SGHRS and CDR2 is YFSETQ. CDR3 size: 16 residues. V gave up 4 bases and J gave up 1 base, with 14 bases separating them. CDR3 region: CASSTSGTLNTGELFF. The DNA of the CDR3 is TGCGCCAGCAGCACCTCCGGGACTTTGAACACCGGGGAGCTGTTTTTT.

The J gene is TRBJ2-1, the V gene TRBV25-1, with 13 bases fitting TRBD2. CDR3 length: 15 residues. V lost 5 bases and J lost 8; bases outside the gene matches: 6. The germline V gene encodes CDR1 MGHDK and CDR2 SYGVNS. CDR3 amino acids: CASSLGTSGVYEQFF. The CDR3 nucleotides are TGTGCCAGCAGTCTCGGGACTAGCGGGGTGTATGAGCAGTTCTTC. The whole variable domain, filled in from reference TRBV25-1 and TRBJ2-1, reads EADIYQTPRYLVIGTGKKITLECSQTMGHDKMYWYQQDPGMELHLIHYSYGVNSTEKGDLSSESTVSRIRTEHFPLTLESARPSHTSQYLCASSLGTSGVYEQFFGPGTRLTVL.

The genes are TRBV24-1 and TRBJ2-6; no firm D call. Germline V gene lookup returns CDR1 KGHDR and CDR2 SFDVKD. Trimming took off 9 bases at V and 0 bases at J, with 11 bases between the two ends. The CDR3 contains 15 residues. CDR3 in DNA: TGTGCCACCGCTCCGAGTAGCTCTGGGGCCAACGTCCTGACTTTC. It encodes CATAPSSSGANVLTF.

J is TRBJ2-3 and V is TRBV7-6; D might be TRBD2 (5 bases). Germline lookup yields CDR1 SGHVS and CDR2 FNYEAQ. V lost 1 base and J lost 3, with 14 bases in between. The CDR3 length is 16 residues. The chain's CDR3 is CASSLVSGVETDTQYF. CDR3 sequence (DNA): TGTGCCAGCAGCTTAGTAAGCGGTGTAGAAACAGATACGCAGTATTTT.

This chain uses TRBV18 with TRBJ2-7, with D unresolved. Germline-derived CDR1 and CDR2 are KGHSH and LQKENI. Trimming left V 3 bases short and J 5 bases short, with 11 bases between. The CDR3 totals 13 residues. The DNA for the CDR3 is TGTGCCAGCTCACCTAATAGGGCCGACGAGCAGTACTTC. It codes for CASSPNRADEQYF.

The J gene is TRBJ1-4, the V gene TRBV18, with D uncertain. V lost 3 bases, J lost 0 bases, and 8 bases lay in between. The length of the CDR3 is 15 residues. The germline gives CDR1 KGHSH, CDR2 LQKENI. Here the CDR3 reads CASSPQEATNEKLFF. CDR3 nucleotide sequence: TGTGCCAGCTCACCGCAGGAGGCAACTAATGAAAAACTGTTTTTT.

This chain joins TRBV19 and TRBJ1-5; tentatively, D is TRBD1 (5 bases). Germline V CDR1 and CDR2: LNHDA, SQIVND (reference sequence). The germline V and J ends were trimmed by 5 bases and 2 bases, with 10 bases remaining between them. This CDR3 is 14 amino acids long. Here the CDR3 DNA reads TGTGCCAGTAGTCCGGGAGGGGGCAATCAGCCCCAGCATTTT. Amino acids: CASSPGGGNQPQHF.

A remark on this clone: One end of the junction fails to match germline, which may point to a read error. This rearrangement joins TRBV23-1 to TRBJ1-1; 7 nucleotides agree with TRBD1. TRBV23-1 carries the ORF label, with uncertain function. The CDR3 covers 11 residues. CDR3 DNA sequence: TGCGCCAGCAGTCATTCCGGGACAGTGAAGTTT. Amino acids: CASSHSGTVKF.

CDR3 in amino acids: CASSQSGGSQPQHF. Here the CDR3 DNA reads TGTGCCAGCAGCCAATCCGGTGGTTCGCAGCCCCAGCATTTT. The V call is TRBV14, the J call TRBJ1-5; D is unresolved. This CDR3 spans 14 amino acids. With 2 bases removed from V and 7 bases from J, the gap between germline ends came to 12 bases. Germline V CDR1 and CDR2: SGHDN, FVKESK.

This rearrangement joins TRBV24-1 to TRBJ2-3; TRBD2 is a possible D gene (6 bases). Germline CDR1 reads KGHDR; CDR2 reads SFDVKD. The CDR3 is made up of 16 amino acids. V shed 3 bases and J shed 0 bases, with 12 bases lying between them. The chain's CDR3 is CATSDRVAASTDTQYF. The CDR3 DNA reads TGTGCCACCAGTGATAGAGTAGCGGCTAGCACAGATACGCAGTATTTT.

This rearrangement joins TRBV9 to TRBJ2-3, with TRBD2 matching over 7 bases. The J segment lost 4 bases and the V segment lost 0 bases, leaving 11 bases of the junction unmatched. Per the germline V gene, CDR1 is SGDLS and CDR2 is YYNGEE. The CDR3 has 17 residues. The CDR3, as DNA: TGTGCCAGCAGCGTAGTCCCAATACGGGGGGAGGCAGATACGCAGTATTTT. It specifies CASSVVPIRGEADTQYF.

CDR3 protein: CASRRLGEDTQYF. In DNA form, the CDR3 reads TGCGCCAGCAGACGGTTGGGCGAGGATACGCAGTATTTT. The chain links TRBV5-1 to TRBJ2-3; no reliable D call. This CDR3 is 13 amino acids long. V gave up 5 bases and J gave up 6 bases, with 13 bases separating them. Per germline, CDR1 SGHRS and CDR2 YFSETQ.

The chain combines TRBV4-1 with TRBJ2-5; TRBD2 aligns across 7 bases. The CDR3 extends over 14 amino acids. Germline V gene data show CDR1 as MGHRA and CDR2 as YSYEKL. V lost 4 bases and J lost 2; bases outside the gene matches: 4. Here the CDR3 DNA reads TGCGCCAGCAGCCTACGACTAGCACAAGAGACCCAGTACTTC. This encodes CASSLRLAQETQYF.

The chain links TRBV4-3 to TRBJ2-5; 7 nucleotides line up with TRBD1. Germline assignment: CDR1 LGHNA and CDR2 YSLEER. The CDR3 extends over 15 amino acids. V lost 0 bases, J lost 3 bases, and 4 bases stayed unmatched. CDR3 sequence (DNA): TGCGCCAGCAGCCAAGAGACAGGGACGAAAGAGACCCAGTACTTC. Protein sequence: CASSQETGTKETQYF.

The chain joins TRBV6-2 or TRBV6-3 to TRBJ2-7; tentatively, D is TRBD1 or TRBD2 (5 bases each). V was pared by 5 bases and J by 1 base, with 15 bases between. CDR1 is MNHEY and CDR2 is SVGEGT in the germline V gene. The CDR3 contains 15 residues. The CDR3 region has the DNA TGTGCCAGCAGTACCTATGGGGGTATTTCCTACGAGCAGTACTTC. This sequence encodes CASSTYGGISYEQYF.